The clone carrying this T cell receptor (beta chain) was seen a handful of times. Its antigen remains unidentified. It was after roughly ten days of culture that CD4+ T cells were isolated. The sample belongs to a study of vaccination effects on CD4 cells after COVID-19. Study conclusions and caveats: Clonal contraction was marked in infection- and vaccine-induced clones late after vaccination. No early post-infection timepoints were available in the study, which also included few convalescent patients.

Some clones are missing from TCRdb's copy, which holds only in-frame ones; the method was immunoSEQ multiplex PCR. Of around 45,000 clones detected, about 75% appear once; the ten largest clones hold 12%. The germline V gene encodes CDR1 SNHLY and CDR2 FYNNEI. This CDR3 region has 14 residues. V lost 9 bases and J 5 bases, leaving 16 bases between the germline ends. Sequenced here: CD4+ T cells from PBMCs cultured without peptide, sampled before COVID-19 vaccination. The chain employs TRBV2 and TRBJ2-2, with a weak D call TRBD2 (6 bases). The origin of this receptor is a human donor who had a prior SARS-CoV-2 infection. The CDR3 DNA is TGTGCCAGTGGAACGGCGGGGTGGACCGGGGAGCTGTTTTTT. This gives the protein CASGTAGWTGELFF. Supplemented by reference TRBV2 and TRBJ2-2, the full variable domain reads EPEVTQTPSHQVTQMGQEVILRCVPISNHLYFYWYRQILGQKVEFLVSFYNNEISEKSEIFDDQFSVERPDGSNFTLKIRSTKLEDSAMYFCASGTAGWTGELFFGEGSRLTVL.